Listed below are T cell receptor beta chains from one sample, sequenced in a study of OX40 agonist ivuxolimab in advanced cancers. Clones were sequenced by immunoSEQ multiplex PCR, and TCRdb holds only the in-frame ones, with some missing. The sample has roughly 97,000 clones; about 90% are singletons. Sequenced here: CD4+ or CD8+ T cells sorted from blood, sampled in a trial of the OX40 agonist ivuxolimab. The source of these receptors is an adult with an advanced solid tumor such as melanoma, head and neck, liver or kidney cancer. CDR3s include the opening cysteine and the closing phenylalanine or tryptophan. D genes are given only for firm matches. A row's size may be missing; if present it is once, few, many or a size class.

TRBV10-2	14	TRBJ2-2	once	.	CASTKQGFTGELFF	TGCGCCAGCACAAAACAGGGTTTCACCGGGGAGCTGTTTTTT
TRBV9	13	TRBJ2-5	.	.	CASSVGREETQYF	TGTGCCAGCAGCGTTGGCAGGGAAGAGACCCAGTACTTC
TRBV19	13	TRBJ1-2	.	.	CASRGQIIGGYTF	TGTGCCAGTAGGGGACAAATCATCGGCGGCTACACCTTC
TRBV14	11	TRBJ1-5	.	.	CASSLGYEGHF	TGTGCCAGCAGCCTCGGATACGAGGGGCATTTT
TRBV4-1	15	TRBJ2-7	.	.	CASSQANSGAYEQYF	TGCGCCAGCAGCCAAGCTAATAGTGGAGCCTACGAGCAGTACTTC
TRBV25-1	16	TRBJ1-3	once	.	CASSVMRGSSGNTIYF	TGTGCCAGCAGTGTCATGCGAGGCAGCTCTGGAAACACCATATATTTT
TRBV15	15	TRBJ2-2	.	TRBD2	CATRSGGLNTGELFF	TGTGCCACCAGAAGCGGGGGGCTTAACACCGGGGAGCTGTTTTTT
TRBV15	15	TRBJ1-6	once	.	CATSRDRSGNPPLHF	TGTGCCACCAGCAGAGATCGGAGCGGGAATCCACCCCTCCACTTT
TRBV27	15	TRBJ1-1	.	TRBD1	CASSPDRGVGTEAFF	TGTGCCAGCAGTCCGGACAGGGGAGTGGGCACTGAAGCTTTCTTT
TRBV5-4	13	TRBJ2-3	.	.	CASSLAGADTQYF	TGTGCCAGCAGCTTGGCAGGGGCAGATACGCAGTATTTT
TRBV5-6	14	TRBJ2-7	.	TRBD2	CASSLEVGSGGTIF	TGTGCCAGCAGCTTGGAAGTAGGTAGCGGGGGGACTATTTTC
TRBV5-1	15	TRBJ2-5	.	TRBD2	CASSLVGLAGETQYF	TGCGCCAGCAGCTTGGTAGGCCTAGCGGGGGAGACCCAGTACTTC
TRBV4-2	15	TRBJ2-1	.	TRBD1	CASSQAQGAPNEQFF	TGTGCCAGCAGCCAAGCTCAGGGGGCGCCCAATGAGCAGTTCTTC
TRBV6-1	12	TRBJ2-7	few	.	CASSEVEGRRYF	TGTGCCAGCAGTGAGGTAGAAGGGCGCCGGTACTTC
TRBV7-9	15	TRBJ2-5	.	TRBD1	CASIPPGTVKETQYF	TGTGCCAGCATCCCCCCAGGGACAGTTAAAGAGACCCAGTACTTC
TRBV21-1	14	TRBJ2-2	.	.	CASPKGPQTGELFF	TGTGCCAGCCCTAAGGGGCCTCAAACCGGGGAGCTGTTTTTT
TRBV11-3	13	TRBJ2-2	.	.	CASSLMGTGELFF	TGTGCCAGCAGCTTAATGGGAACCGGGGAGCTGTTTTTT
TRBV29-1	12	TRBJ2-1	.	.	CSVGGINNEQFF	TGCAGCGTTGGTGGGATTAACAATGAGCAGTTCTTC
TRBV6-6	15	TRBJ1-2	.	.	CASSLETGGISGYTF	TGTGCCAGCAGTTTAGAGACAGGCGGAATTTCTGGCTACACCTTC
TRBV6-5	15	TRBJ2-1	.	TRBD2	CASSYSTSGYNEQFF	TGTGCCAGCAGTTACTCGACTAGCGGATACAATGAGCAGTTCTTC
TRBV7-2	16	TRBJ2-5	.	TRBD2	CASSLAGIAGGWTQYF	TGTGCCAGCAGCTTAGCGGGAATAGCGGGGGGGTGGACCCAGTACTTC
TRBV30	14	TRBJ2-3	.	.	CAWSRVRFTDTQYF	TGTGCCTGGAGCAGGGTACGGTTCACAGATACGCAGTATTTT
TRBV18	17	TRBJ1-3	.	.	CASSPRTEHSSGNTIYF	TGTGCCAGCTCACCACGGACAGAACACAGCTCTGGAAACACCATATATTTT
TRBV6-5	14	TRBJ2-1	.	TRBD1	CASSPWDRGNEQFF	TGTGCCAGCAGTCCATGGGACAGGGGAAATGAGCAGTTCTTC
TRBV15	14	TRBJ2-7	.	TRBD1	CATSRGQAVDEQYF	TGTGCCACCAGCAGGGGACAGGCGGTCGACGAGCAGTACTTC
TRBV28	14	TRBJ1-2	.	TRBD1	CASRWTGGNYGYTF	TGTGCCAGCAGGTGGACAGGGGGAAACTATGGCTACACCTTC
TRBV2	15	TRBJ2-2	.	.	CASRLTSHNTGELFF	TGTGCCAGCAGGCTTACTAGCCACAACACCGGGGAGCTGTTTTTT
TRBV6-6	11	TRBJ1-2	.	.	CASSGNYGYTF	TGTGCCAGCAGCGGTAACTATGGCTACACCTTC
TRBV19	14	TRBJ1-5	.	TRBD1	CAIPLGRGHQPQHF	TGTGCCATCCCCCTTGGTAGGGGGCACCAGCCCCAGCATTTT